This is a list of T cell receptor beta chains from one sample in a study of CD8 T cells in ankylosing spondylitis. TCRdb reprocessed the 5' RACE reads via MiXCR and lists one record per CDR3 protein. The sample lists under 950,000 distinct CDR3 sequences; under 20% were seen once. Sequenced material: blood, either unsorted or a sorted T cell fraction (not recorded which). These receptors were obtained from a male donor with ankylosing spondylitis. The CDR3 runs from the conserved cysteine through the conserved F or W. A D gene is named only where the DNA matches it firmly. A clone size is listed for some rows: how often the clone was seen (once, few, many), or a class if it is expanded.

d_gene: TRBD1; j_gene: TRBJ1-2; v_gene: TRBV20-1; abundance: NA; CDR3aa: CSGVRGPYGYTF; CDR3nt: TGCAGTGGGGTCAGGGGGCCTTATGGCTACACCTTC
d_gene: NA; j_gene: TRBJ1-4; v_gene: TRBV6-1; abundance: few; CDR3aa: CASSEWGRKDEKLFF; CDR3nt: TGTGCCAGCAGTGAATGGGGGCGGAAAGATGAAAAACTGTTTTTT
d_gene: NA; j_gene: TRBJ1-1; v_gene: TRBV6-1; abundance: NA; CDR3aa: CASTQPGSNTEAFF; CDR3nt: TGTGCCAGCACCCAACCAGGCTCGAACACTGAAGCTTTCTTT
d_gene: TRBD2; j_gene: TRBJ2-1; v_gene: TRBV5-1; abundance: NA; CDR3aa: CASSLASGSVYNEQFF; CDR3nt: TGCGCCAGCAGCTTGGCTAGCGGGAGTGTTTACAATGAGCAGTTCTTC
d_gene: TRBD2; j_gene: TRBJ2-7; v_gene: TRBV30; abundance: NA; CDR3aa: CAWSASGNEQYF; CDR3nt: TGTGCCTGGAGCGCTAGCGGAAACGAGCAGTACTTC
d_gene: NA; j_gene: TRBJ2-2; v_gene: TRBV7-3; abundance: NA; CDR3aa: CASSLSGRGNTGELFF; CDR3nt: TGTGCCAGCAGCTTAAGCGGCAGGGGGAACACCGGGGAGCTGTTTTTT
d_gene: NA; j_gene: TRBJ2-2; v_gene: TRBV12-3/TRBV12-4; abundance: many; CDR3aa: CASTSNTGELFF; CDR3nt: TGTGCCAGCACCTCGAACACCGGGGAGCTGTTTTTT
d_gene: TRBD1; j_gene: TRBJ2-7; v_gene: TRBV5-1; abundance: NA; CDR3aa: CASSPGDRGLLEQYF; CDR3nt: TGCGCCAGCAGCCCCGGGGACAGGGGGCTTCTCGAGCAGTACTTC
d_gene: NA; j_gene: TRBJ2-3; v_gene: TRBV2; abundance: NA; CDR3aa: CASSELDGAVGDTQYF; CDR3nt: TGTGCCAGCAGTGAATTGGATGGCGCCGTGGGAGATACGCAGTATTTT
d_gene: TRBD2; j_gene: TRBJ2-5; v_gene: TRBV29-1; abundance: NA; CDR3aa: CSVGSSGGVVETQYF; CDR3nt: TGCAGCGTTGGATCCAGCGGGGGGGTTGTAGAGACCCAGTACTTC
d_gene: NA; j_gene: TRBJ2-1; v_gene: TRBV5-5; abundance: once; CDR3aa: CASSRTSTVDEQFF; CDR3nt: TGTGCCAGCAGCCGAACTAGCACTGTCGATGAGCAGTTCTTC
d_gene: NA; j_gene: TRBJ1-1; v_gene: TRBV20-1; abundance: NA; CDR3aa: CSASWGSRTEAFF; CDR3nt: TGCAGTGCCTCGTGGGGCTCCAGGACTGAAGCTTTCTTT
d_gene: NA; j_gene: TRBJ2-2; v_gene: TRBV6-2/TRBV6-3; abundance: many; CDR3aa: CASSDPIDPVTGELFF; CDR3nt: TGTGCCAGCAGTGACCCCATAGACCCCGTCACCGGGGAGCTGTTTTTT
d_gene: TRBD2; j_gene: TRBJ2-1; v_gene: TRBV27; abundance: few; CDR3aa: CATQAWTSGSDEQFF; CDR3nt: TGTGCCACCCAGGCGTGGACTAGCGGGTCAGATGAGCAGTTCTTC
d_gene: NA; j_gene: TRBJ2-1; v_gene: TRBV5-8; abundance: NA; CDR3aa: CASSQWAFDNEQFF; CDR3nt: TGTGCCAGCAGCCAGTGGGCGTTCGACAATGAGCAGTTCTTC
d_gene: NA; j_gene: TRBJ2-5; v_gene: TRBV20-1; abundance: few; CDR3aa: CSAPRQDGETQYF; CDR3nt: TGCAGTGCTCCTCGACAGGACGGAGAGACCCAGTACTTC